This T cell receptor (beta chain) is from a study of CD8 T cells in Susac syndrome. Study overall: Each patient with Susac syndrome, at the time of blood draw, was therapy-naive, on corticosteroids, or on intravenous immunoglobulin alone.

Roughly 0.5 to 1 ug RNA was reverse transcribed with random hexamers. Via MiXCR, TCRdb re-called the immunoSEQ multiplex PCR reads, giving one row per CDR3 protein. The sample gives under 200,000 distinct CDR3 sequences, 91% of which show up once; about 0.1% is in the top ten. In germline, CDR1 is LGHNA, CDR2 YNFKEQ. The germline V and J ends were trimmed by 3 bases and 2 bases, with 17 bases remaining between them. This CDR3 is built from 16 residues. Patients with Susac syndrome met diagnostic criteria defined recently for definite or probable disease. The sample taken for sequencing was CD4+ T cells from PBMCs. The TCR originated in a human donor with Susac syndrome. The rearrangement links TRBV4-2 to TRBJ2-7; no reliable D call. CDR3 DNA sequence: TGTGCCAGCAGCCAGTCTCTAGGCCCCCGCCCCTACGAGCAGTACTTC. Its translation is CASSQSLGPRPYEQYF.